This note documents a single T cell receptor (beta chain) sequence. Its antigen is still unknown. The data derive from a study of shared clonotypes between healthy human individuals. On the study more broadly: A couple of women and three men aged 18 to 49 made up the donors.

Methods used by the authors: Filtering differed because ImmunoSEQ produced junction-only sequences that carried no quality scores. Profiling relied on immunoSEQ multiplex PCR, and the TCRdb table lists in-frame clones only, not all of them. V and J calls and clone size are as listed in that table; D and trimming were resolved from the DNA. The data show 450,000 to 600,000 clones, with around three quarters seen just once and around 12% held by the top ten. Trimming stripped 1 base from V and 8 bases from J, with 5 bases between. CDR1 is GTSNPN and CDR2 is SVGIG in the germline V gene (reference sequence). The CDR3 covers 10 residues. General study findings and limits: Clonotype sharing among the donors was expected to vary with sequencing depth. Apart from blood, nothing was sampled; tissue repertoires likely differ.

The rearrangement joins TRBV30 to TRBJ1-2; D not resolved. Specimen: PBMCs. The TCR originated in a woman aged 40-49 years in good health. Some clones in this sample may be carry-over from other donors' samples. CDR3 in DNA: TGTGCCTGGAGTGATCTCGGCTACACCTTC. Translated, it gives CAWSDLGYTF.